The clone carrying this T cell receptor beta chain was detected ten times or more. These data originate in a study of regulatory T cells in long-lasting Graves disease. Germline trimming cut 6 bases from V and 4 bases from J; bases unmatched to any gene: 6. This CDR3 has 14 amino acids. Germline-derived CDR1 and CDR2 are SNHLY and FYNNEI. Time point defined: newly diagnosed GD, antithyroid drugs for less than 3 months. RNA from PBMCs was the source of the TCR library. To make TCR beta libraries, researchers used iRepertoire HTBI primers and Arm-PCR of CDR3 regions. TCRdb redid the calling of the multiplex PCR reads with MiXCR, one entry per CDR3 protein. The repertoire includes about 440,000 distinct CDR3 sequences, about 15% of them detected once, and about 10% sits in the top ten. This same sample was also taken into another study, of T cells in Graves' hyperthyroidism and ophthalmopathy. That source reports: Exclusion of a patient resulted from uncontrolled infection, other autoimmune disease, pregnancy or lactation.

The specimen was peripheral blood mononuclear cells (PBMCs), collected at new diagnosis, from a patient treated with antithyroid drugs. The rearrangement uses TRBV2 and TRBJ2-3; 8 bases agree with TRBD2. The receptor comes from a woman between 25 and 40 years old with Graves disease. Here the CDR3 DNA reads TGTGCCAGCAGCAAGCGGGAGTGGTCAGATACGCAGTATTTT. Amino acid sequence: CASSKREWSDTQYF.